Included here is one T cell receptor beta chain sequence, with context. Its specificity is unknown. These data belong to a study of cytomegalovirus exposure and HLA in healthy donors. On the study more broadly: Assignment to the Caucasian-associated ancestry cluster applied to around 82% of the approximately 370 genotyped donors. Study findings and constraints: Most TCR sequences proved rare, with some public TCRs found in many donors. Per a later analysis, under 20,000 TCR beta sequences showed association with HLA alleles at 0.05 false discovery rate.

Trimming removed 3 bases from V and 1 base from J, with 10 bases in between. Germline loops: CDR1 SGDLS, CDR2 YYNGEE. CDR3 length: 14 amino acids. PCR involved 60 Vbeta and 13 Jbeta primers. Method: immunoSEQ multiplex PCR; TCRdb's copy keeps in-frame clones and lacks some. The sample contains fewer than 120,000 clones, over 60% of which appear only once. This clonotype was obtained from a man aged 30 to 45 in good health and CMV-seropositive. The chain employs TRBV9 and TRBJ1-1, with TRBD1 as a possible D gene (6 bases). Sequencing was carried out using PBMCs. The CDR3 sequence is CASSGLQGNTEAFF. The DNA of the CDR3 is TGTGCCAGCAGCGGATTACAGGGGAACACTGAAGCTTTCTTT.